These 14 T cell receptor beta chains came from one sample sequenced in a study of PD-L1 blockade in urothelial cancer. Time point of the sample: peripheral blood 6 weeks after treatment start. The protocol was immunoSEQ multiplex PCR, while the TCRdb copy is restricted to in-frame clones and leaves out a portion. The sample lists about 30,000 clones, about nine tenths occurring once. The source material was PBMCs, sampled around atezolizumab (anti-PD-L1) treatment. The receptor set was obtained from a man aged 80 or over with urothelial cancer.

The chain joins TRBV4-1 to TRBJ2-7, with 8 bases identical to TRBD2. Germline CDR1 and CDR2: MGHRA and YSYEKL. CDR3 size: 14 residues. With 9 bases clipped from V and 4 bases from J, the junction kept 11 bases outside the gene matches. The CDR3 loop reads CASSREARQYEQYF. The CDR3 nucleotides are TGCGCCAGTTCGCGGGAGGCCAGGCAATACGAGCAGTACTTC.

The rearrangement links TRBV6-6 to TRBJ2-2; TRBD2 is a possible D gene (5 bases). From germline, CDR1 is MNHNY and CDR2 SVGAGI (reference sequence). The CDR3 covers 13 residues. V gave up 5 bases and J gave up 8 bases, with 12 bases separating them. Here the CDR3 reads CASSPPGEGELFF. For the CDR3, the DNA is TGTGCCAGCAGTCCCCCCGGGGAAGGGGAGCTGTTTTTT.

This chain uses TRBV15 with TRBJ2-7, with 7 bases lining up with TRBD1. V lost 1 base to trimming and J lost 6 bases; unmatched junction nucleotides: 9. Germline lookup yields CDR1 LNHNV and CDR2 YYDKDF (reference sequence). The CDR3 has 15 amino acids. The CDR3 sequence is CATSRGSTDRSEQYF. DNA for the CDR3: TGTGCCACCAGCAGAGGGTCTACGGACAGGAGCGAGCAGTACTTC.

The V call is TRBV5-1, the J call TRBJ2-1, with 7 bases aligning to TRBD1. V lost 2 bases to trimming and J lost 0 bases; unmatched junction nucleotides: 5. Germline-derived CDR1 and CDR2 are SGHRS and YFSETQ. This CDR3 comprises 16 residues. The DNA of the CDR3 is TGCGCCAGCAGCTTAGGGGGCCGGGCCTCCTACAATGAGCAGTTCTTC. Amino acid sequence: CASSLGGRASYNEQFF. Combining the CDR3 with reference TRBV5-1 and TRBJ2-1 gives the whole variable domain KAGVTQTPRYLIKTRGQQVTLSCSPISGHRSVSWYQQTPGQGLQFLFEYFSETQRNKGNFPGRFSGRQFSNSRSEMNVSTLELGDSALYLCASSLGGRASYNEQFFGPGTRLTVL.

The chain joins TRBV18 to TRBJ2-4; D is uncertain. The ends were cut back, 0 bases at V and 6 bases at J, with 12 bases in the middle. From germline, CDR1 is KGHSH and CDR2 LQKENI. The CDR3 contains 15 residues. CDR3 residues: CASSPPLRGGNIQYF. Written as DNA, the CDR3 is TGTGCCAGCTCACCACCCTTGAGAGGCGGAAACATTCAGTACTTC.

Comments on this clone: Other DNA sequences from this sample encode an identical CDR3 as well. This chain joins TRBV5-1 and TRBJ2-7; no clear D. CDR1 and CDR2 (germline): SGHRS, YFSETQ. The CDR3 length is 13 residues. V was cut by 0 bases and J by 0 bases, with 4 bases left in between. The CDR3 DNA reads TGCGCCAGCAGCTTGGCAGGCTCCTACGAGCAGTACTTC. This sequence encodes CASSLAGSYEQYF.

The genes are TRBV4-1 and TRBJ2-7, with 7 bases lining up with TRBD2. With V trimmed by 1 base and J by 3 bases, 6 bases remained unmatched. Per the germline V gene, CDR1 is MGHRA and CDR2 is YSYEKL. This CDR3 is built from 15 residues. The CDR3 sequence is CASSQGEGQIYEQYF. The CDR3 region has the DNA TGCGCCAGCAGCCAAGGGGAGGGGCAGATCTACGAGCAGTACTTC.

CDR3 in DNA: TGCGCCAGCAGCCCCAAGTGGTCGCATAGGGAGAGCGTGGAATCCTACGAGCAGTACTTC. Its translation: CASSPKWSHRESVESYEQYF. The chain is built from TRBV5-1 and TRBJ2-7; D may be TRBD2 (5 bases). Trimming cost V 4 bases and J 1 base, with 30 bases left between them. Germline CDR1 and CDR2: SGHRS and YFSETQ. The CDR3 has 20 residues.

V usage is TRBV28 and J usage is TRBJ1-1; 11 bases are shared with TRBD1. CDR1 is MDHEN and CDR2 is SYDVKM in the germline V gene. V lost 4 bases and J lost 9; bases outside the gene matches: 4. The CDR3 covers 13 residues. The CDR3 DNA reads as TGTGCCAGCAGTTCCGGACAGGGGGCGAAAGCTTTCTTT. This encodes CASSSGQGAKAFF.

The chain couples TRBV19 to TRBJ2-1, with D unresolved. This CDR3 has 13 amino acids. Germline CDR1 and CDR2: LNHDA and SQIVND (reference sequence). Trimming took off 6 bases at V and 6 bases at J, with 12 bases between the two ends. CDR3 sequence: CASRRLESNEQFF. As DNA, the CDR3 is TGTGCCAGTAGAAGACTTGAGAGCAATGAGCAGTTCTTC.

V and J are TRBV10-3 and TRBJ2-7; possibly TRBD2 for D (6 bases). The CDR3 loop spans 14 amino acids. V lost 1 base and J 1 base, leaving 8 bases between the germline ends. Germline V gene data show CDR1 as ENHRY and CDR2 as SYGVKD. The CDR3 coding sequence is TGTGCCATCAGTGAGTTGGAGGGTTCCTACGAGCAGTACTTC. Translated: CAISELEGSYEQYF.

CDR3 in amino acids: CASSPWGAGGLMGEQYF. In DNA, the CDR3 is TGTGCCAGCAGCCCCTGGGGAGCGGGAGGGTTAATGGGAGAGCAGTACTTC. The chain recombines TRBV5-6 with TRBJ2-7; 10 nucleotides match TRBD2. There are 17 residues in the CDR3. V was clipped by 4 bases and J by 7 bases; unmatched bases: 17. CDR1 SGHDT and CDR2 YYEEEE come from the germline V gene. The entire variable domain, with the rest obtained from reference TRBV5-6 and TRBJ2-7, is as follows: DAGVTQSPTHLIKTRGQQVTLRCSPKSGHDTVSWYQQALGQGPQFIFQYYEEEERQRGNFPDRFSGHQFPNYSSELNVNALLLGDSALYLCASSPWGAGGLMGEQYFGPGTRLTVT.

The rearrangement uses TRBV5-6 and TRBJ1-2; no firm D call. Germline V gene sequence: CDR1 SGHDT, CDR2 YYEEEE. With 4 bases removed from V and 3 bases from J, the gap between germline ends came to 4 bases. The CDR3 is made up of 11 amino acids. This CDR3 reads CASSQYYGYTF. Written as DNA, the CDR3 is TGTGCCAGCAGCCAATACTATGGCTACACCTTC.

The V call is TRBV6-6, the J call TRBJ2-7; TRBD2 matches at 12 bases. This CDR3 is 13 amino acids long. The V and J ends lost 6 bases and 6 bases, in that order; junction bases with no gene match: 3. Germline V CDR1 and CDR2: MNHNY, SVGAGI (reference sequence). The CDR3 DNA reads as TGTGCCAGCAGGACTAGCGGGGGTGCCGAGCAGTACTTC. This encodes CASRTSGGAEQYF.